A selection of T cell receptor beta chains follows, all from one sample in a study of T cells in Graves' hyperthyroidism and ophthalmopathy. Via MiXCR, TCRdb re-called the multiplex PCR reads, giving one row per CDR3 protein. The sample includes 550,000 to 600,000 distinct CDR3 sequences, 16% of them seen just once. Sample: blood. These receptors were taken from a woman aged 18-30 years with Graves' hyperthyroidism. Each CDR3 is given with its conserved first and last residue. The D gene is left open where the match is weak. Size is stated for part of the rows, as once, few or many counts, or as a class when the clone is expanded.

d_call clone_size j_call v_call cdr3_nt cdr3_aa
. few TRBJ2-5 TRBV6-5 TGTGCCAGCAGTTATTCTGGCAAGCGAGAGACCCAGTACTTC CASSYSGKRETQYF
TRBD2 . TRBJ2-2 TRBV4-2 TGTGCCAGCAGCCAAGGATCGCGACTAGCGGGGGCCAAAAACACCGGGGAGCTGTTTTTT CASSQGSRLAGAKNTGELFF
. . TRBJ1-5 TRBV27 TGTGCCAGCGGCCCTTGGGGACCTTCTAACAATCAGCCCCAGCATTTT CASGPWGPSNNQPQHF
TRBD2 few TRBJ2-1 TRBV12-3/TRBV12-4 TGTGCCAGCAGTCTCGGACTAGCTGAGCAGTTCTTC CASSLGLAEQFF
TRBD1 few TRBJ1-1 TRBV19 TGTGCCAGCCTAAGGAAGACAGGGGAAGTCCCCACTGAAGCTTTCTTT CASLRKTGEVPTEAFF
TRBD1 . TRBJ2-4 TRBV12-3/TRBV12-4 TGTGCCAGCAGTCTAAAGGGACAGAAAAACATTCAGTACTTC CASSLKGQKNIQYF
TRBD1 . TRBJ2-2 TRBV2 TGTGCCAGCAGTGCATCGGGGACAGGGACCGGGGAGCTGTTTTTT CASSASGTGTGELFF
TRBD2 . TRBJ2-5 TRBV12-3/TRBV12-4 TGTGCCAGCAGAGAGGGGACTAGCGGGGACCTGGAGGCCCAGTACTTC CASREGTSGDLEAQYF
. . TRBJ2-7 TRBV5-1 TGCGCCAGCAGCTTGGCCCAGGGTGTTTCGGGGGAGCAGTACTTC CASSLAQGVSGEQYF
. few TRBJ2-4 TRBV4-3 TGCGCCAGCAGCCCCCATAGGCCGGGAGCCAAAAACATTCAGTACTTC CASSPHRPGAKNIQYF
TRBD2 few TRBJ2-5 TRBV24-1 TGTGCCACCAGTGATTCTAAGGGACTAGCGGGAGGGCAGGAGACCCAGTACTTC CATSDSKGLAGGQETQYF
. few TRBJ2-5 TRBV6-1 TGTGCCAGCAAAGTGAGGGGGGGGCGAGGAGAGACCCAGTACTTC CASKVRGGRGETQYF
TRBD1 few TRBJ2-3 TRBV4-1 TGCGCCAGCAGCCGAAATACAGGGGGAAGCACAGATACGCAGTATTTT CASSRNTGGSTDTQYF
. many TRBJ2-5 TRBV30 TGTGCCAGCGGGCTGATGGAGACCCAGTACTTC CASGLMETQYF
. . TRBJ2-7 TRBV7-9 TGTGCCAGCAACTTGGGGGTACCCTCCTACGAGCAGTACTTC CASNLGVPSYEQYF
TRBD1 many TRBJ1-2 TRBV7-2 TGTGCCAGCAGCACAGGGGACAGGAGTCATGGCTACACCTTC CASSTGDRSHGYTF
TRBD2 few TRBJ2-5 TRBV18 TGTGCCAGCTCACCGAGGACTAGCGGGAGGAAAGAGACCCAGTACTTC CASSPRTSGRKETQYF
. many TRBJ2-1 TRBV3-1 TGTGCCAGCAGCCAAGACGCCGCAGGGGCTTACAATGAGCAGTTCTTC CASSQDAAGAYNEQFF
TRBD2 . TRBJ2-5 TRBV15 TGTGCCACCAGCAGAGATTCCCCGAGGGTTCGCTTGCGGGAGTTTAAAGAGACCCAGTACTTC CATSRDSPRVRLREFKETQYF
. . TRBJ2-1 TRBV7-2 TGTGCCAGCAGCTTAGTTGGGGGGGCCGGCAATGAGCAGTTCTTC CASSLVGGAGNEQFF
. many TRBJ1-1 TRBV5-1 TGCGCCAGCAGCTTGGGAGGGGAGACTGAAGCTTTCTTT CASSLGGETEAFF
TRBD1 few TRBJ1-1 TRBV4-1 TGCGCCAGCAGCCAGCCAATCTCAGCCGGGACAGGGGTTTCTACTGAAGCTTTCTTT CASSQPISAGTGVSTEAFF
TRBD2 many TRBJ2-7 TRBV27 TGTGCCAGCAGTTTATCGCCCCCAGCGGGAGGTGGGTCCTACGAGCAGTACTTC CASSLSPPAGGGSYEQYF
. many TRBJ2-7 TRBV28 TGTGCCACCCGGAGGGGGGGCTCCTACGAGCAGTACTTC CATRRGGSYEQYF
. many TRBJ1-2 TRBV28 TGTGCCAGCAGTTTATTGGGAGGGTCTGAGTCGAACTATGGCTACACCTTC CASSLLGGSESNYGYTF
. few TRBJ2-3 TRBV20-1 TGCAGTGCTAGACAGGGGGGCATCACAGATACGCAGTATTTT CSARQGGITDTQYF
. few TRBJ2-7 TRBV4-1 TGCGCCAGCAGCCAAGATTACCTCTCCTACGAGCAGTACTTC CASSQDYLSYEQYF
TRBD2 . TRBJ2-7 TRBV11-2 TGTGCCGGCAGCTTAAAGCTAGCGGGAAACGGATACGAGCAGTACTTC CAGSLKLAGNGYEQYF
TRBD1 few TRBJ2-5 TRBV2 TGTGCCAGCAGCTTAATACCAGGGACAGAAGAGACCCAGTACTTC CASSLIPGTEETQYF
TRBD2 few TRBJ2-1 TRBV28 TGTGCCAGCAGGCTAGCGGGAGATTTTAATGAGCAGTTCTTC CASRLAGDFNEQFF